Following are 17 T cell receptor beta chains from one sample sequenced in a study of long-term antiretroviral therapy in people with HIV. At the survey level, the v3.0 immunoSEQ assay was run. The protocol was immunoSEQ multiplex PCR, while the TCRdb copy is restricted to in-frame clones and leaves out a portion. The table lists 25,000 to 40,000 clones, 95% to 98% of them singletons. This sample comprised unsorted PBMCs, obtained 7.6 years after starting antiretroviral therapy. The receptor set was obtained from a young man with HIV.

The chain couples TRBV11-2 to TRBJ2-1; D is uncertain. The CDR3 spans 16 residues. Germline V gene sequence: CDR1 SGHAT, CDR2 FQNNGV. V dropped 7 bases and J dropped 0 bases, with 16 bases sitting between them. The CDR3 reads CASKAFRLSSYNEQFF. The CDR3 DNA is TGTGCCAGCAAAGCTTTCCGTCTTAGCTCCTACAATGAGCAGTTCTTC.

The CDR3 region is CASGLVLDSGRSQPQHF. CDR3 DNA sequence: TGTGCTAGTGGTTTGGTACTAGATAGCGGGCGGTCTCAGCCCCAGCATTTT. This rearrangement joins TRBV12-5 to TRBJ1-5, with D unclear. Germline CDR1 reads LGHNT; CDR2 reads FRNRAP. Trimming took off 0 bases at V and 6 bases at J, with 18 bases between the two ends. The CDR3 runs to 17 residues.

The J gene is TRBJ2-2, the V gene TRBV13; TRBD1 aligns across 7 bases. The CDR3 consists of 17 residues. V was clipped by 0 bases and J by 3 bases; unmatched bases: 7. CDR1 PRHDT and CDR2 FYEKMQ come from the germline V gene (reference sequence). The CDR3 DNA reads TGTGCCAGCAGCTTAGGGGGTCAAACAGGGGACACCGGGGAGCTGTTTTTT. Translated, it gives CASSLGGQTGDTGELFF.

The genes are TRBV11-2 and TRBJ2-7; 9 bases agree with TRBD2. The CDR3 loop spans 17 amino acids. The germline CDR1 and CDR2 sequences are SGHAT and FQNNGV. V lost 1 base to trimming and J lost 5 bases; unmatched junction nucleotides: 12. The CDR3 is CASSLGGWREGPNEQYF. CDR3 in DNA: TGTGCCAGCAGCTTAGGCGGCTGGCGGGAGGGCCCAAACGAGCAGTACTTC.

The chain employs TRBV11-2 and TRBJ2-2; 7 bases align to TRBD2. The CDR3 is 18 amino acids. Germline trimming cut 7 bases from V and 4 bases from J; bases unmatched to any gene: 18. Germline CDR1 reads SGHAT; CDR2 reads FQNNGV. The CDR3 DNA is TGTGCCAGCACAGCTCCAGATGCGGGGGATCAGGCCACCGGGGAGCTGTTTTTT. Protein sequence: CASTAPDAGDQATGELFF.

J is TRBJ2-5 and V is TRBV6-6; 7 bases map to TRBD1. CDR1 MNHNY and CDR2 SVGAGI come from the germline V gene (reference sequence). J gave up 3 bases and V 6 bases, and 1 base lay outside the gene matches. This CDR3 comprises 12 residues. CDR3 bases: TGTGCCAGCAGACAGGGGAAAGAGACCCAGTACTTC. Its translation is CASRQGKETQYF.

The CDR3 DNA reads as TGCGCCAGCAGCCAAGATCGGGGTAGCGGGAGGAAGGGCCAAGAGACCCAGTACTTC. This translates into CASSQDRGSGRKGQETQYF. This chain links TRBV4-1 with TRBJ2-5, with 10 bases that match TRBD2. This CDR3 region has 19 residues. Germline trimming cut 0 bases from V and 1 base from J; bases unmatched to any gene: 11. CDR1 and CDR2 from the germline V gene are MGHRA and YSYEKL.

The chain recombines TRBV29-1 with TRBJ2-2; no reliable D call. This CDR3 is 15 amino acids long. Germline values: CDR1 SQVTM, CDR2 ANQGSEA. The ends were cut back, 5 bases at V and 0 bases at J, with 13 bases in the middle. The CDR3 nucleotides are TGCAGCGTTTTGTCCTCACACGCGAACACCGGGGAGCTGTTTTTT. Protein product: CSVLSSHANTGELFF.

This clone was recorded only once. V usage is TRBV2 and J usage is TRBJ2-2; D not certain. The V end was cut by 7 bases, the J end by 2 bases, with 11 bases between. The CDR3 is 14 residues long. Germline CDR1 and CDR2: SNHLY and FYNNEI. Here the CDR3 DNA reads TGTGCCAGCATGTCCCATACCAACACCGGGGAGCTGTTTTTT. This encodes CASMSHTNTGELFF.

The chain uses TRBV13 and TRBJ2-1; 11 positions agree with TRBD2. J gave up 9 bases and V 5 bases, and 6 bases lay outside the gene matches. CDR3 length: 14 residues. Germline CDR1 is PRHDT and CDR2 is FYEKMQ (reference sequence). Written as DNA, the CDR3 is TGTGCCAGCAGCCACACTAGCGGGAGTGGTGAGCAGTTCTTC. It translates to CASSHTSGSGEQFF.

This sequence joins TRBV11-2 and TRBJ2-1; a possible D gene is TRBD1 (5 bases). The V end was cut by 4 bases, the J end by 3 bases, with 16 bases between. The CDR3 has 16 amino acids. From germline, CDR1 is SGHAT and CDR2 FQNNGV. The CDR3: CASSSFRVTDYNEQFF. DNA of the CDR3: TGTGCCAGCAGCTCCTTCAGGGTGACTGACTACAATGAGCAGTTCTTC. Combining the CDR3 with reference TRBV11-2 and TRBJ2-1 gives the whole variable domain EAGVAQSPRYKIIEKRQSVAFWCNPISGHATLYWYQQILGQGPKLLIQFQNNGVVDDSQLPKDRFSAERLKGVDSTLKIQPAKLEDSAVYLCASSSFRVTDYNEQFFGPGTRLTVL.

The chain has TRBV6-5 and TRBJ2-1; a weak D match, TRBD1 (5 bases). The V and J ends lost 5 bases and 8 bases respectively, with 13 bases between them. There are 13 residues in the CDR3. Germline assignment: CDR1 MNHEY and CDR2 SVGAGI. CDR3 bases: TGTGCCAGCAGTCCCTTGGGGCGCGATGAGCAGTTCTTC. Amino acid sequence: CASSPLGRDEQFF.

This clone was observed a single time. V gene TRBV19 combines with J gene TRBJ2-2; possible D gene TRBD2, 5 bases. There are 15 residues in the CDR3. Looked up from germline, CDR1 is LNHDA and CDR2 is SQIVND (reference sequence). Deletions cut 11 bases from V and 3 bases from J, with 19 bases between. The CDR3 region is CASRKGSFDTGELFF. The CDR3 region has the DNA TGTGCCTCGCGCAAAGGGAGTTTCGACACCGGGGAGCTGTTTTTT.

The rearrangement uses TRBV11-3 and TRBJ2-2; D is undetermined. Trimming took off 1 base at V and 0 bases at J, with 12 bases between the two ends. Germline V gene data show CDR1 as SGHNT and CDR2 as YENEEA. CDR3 length: 17 amino acids. CDR3 sequence: CASSLGLLSANTGELFF. The CDR3, as DNA: TGTGCCAGCAGCTTAGGCCTTCTATCGGCGAACACCGGGGAGCTGTTTTTT.

CDR3 loop: CASSGFAGTSYEQYF. The DNA of the CDR3 is TGTGCCAGTAGTGGATTCGCGGGAACCTCCTACGAGCAGTACTTC. This chain uses TRBV19 with TRBJ2-7; the D gene is possibly TRBD2 (6 bases). The CDR3 consists of 15 residues. CDR1 and CDR2 (germline): LNHDA, SQIVND (reference sequence). Deletions cut 5 bases from V and 0 bases from J, with 14 bases between.

The chain employs TRBV7-9 and TRBJ1-5, with D perhaps TRBD1 (5 bases). The CDR3 totals 13 residues. The V gene lost 5 bases and the J gene lost 7 bases, with 12 bases spanning the gap. From germline, CDR1 is SEHNR and CDR2 FQNEAQ (reference sequence). The CDR3 sequence: CASSPGARQPQHF. The CDR3 DNA reads as TGTGCCAGCAGCCCTGGGGCTCGGCAGCCCCAGCATTTT.

This chain uses TRBV28 with TRBJ1-1; D not resolved. CDR3 length equals 14 residues. From germline, CDR1 is MDHEN and CDR2 SYDVKM. V was clipped by 5 bases and J by 4 bases, with 14 bases between them. The CDR3 loop is CASSPPGRGTEAFF. The CDR3 DNA reads TGTGCCAGCAGTCCCCCAGGACGGGGCACTGAAGCTTTCTTT.